This TCR beta chain is drawn from a study of radiotherapy plus CTLA-4 blockade in lung cancer. Germline CDR1 and CDR2: MNHNY and SVGAGI (reference sequence). V was clipped by 4 bases and J by 1 base, with 10 bases between them. The CDR3 length is 14 residues. TCRdb keeps only in-frame clones here, not all; method: immunoSEQ multiplex PCR. The sample shows some 60,000 clones, over 70% of them seen only once. This clonotype was obtained from a human donor with non-small cell lung cancer who had a partial response to radiotherapy plus ipilimumab. This rearrangement joins TRBV6-6 to TRBJ1-1; possible D gene TRBD1, 5 bases. Sequencing was performed on peripheral blood, taken from a patient treated with radiotherapy plus ipilimumab. CDR3 sequence: CASSSGTGNTEAFF. Here the CDR3 DNA reads TGTGCCAGCAGTTCCGGGACTGGGAACACTGAAGCTTTCTTT.